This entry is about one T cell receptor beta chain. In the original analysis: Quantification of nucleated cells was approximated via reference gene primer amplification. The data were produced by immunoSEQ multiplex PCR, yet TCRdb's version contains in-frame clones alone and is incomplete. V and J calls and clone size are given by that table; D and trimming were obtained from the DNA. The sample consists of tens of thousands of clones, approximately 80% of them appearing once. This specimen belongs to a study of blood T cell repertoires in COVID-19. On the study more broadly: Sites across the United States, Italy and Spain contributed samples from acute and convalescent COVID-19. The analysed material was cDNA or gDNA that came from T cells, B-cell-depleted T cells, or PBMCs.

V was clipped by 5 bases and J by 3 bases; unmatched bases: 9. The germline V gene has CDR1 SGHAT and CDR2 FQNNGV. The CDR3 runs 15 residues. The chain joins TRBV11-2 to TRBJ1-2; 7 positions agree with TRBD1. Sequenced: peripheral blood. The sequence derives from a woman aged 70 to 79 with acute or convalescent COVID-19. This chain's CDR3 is CASSPGTATYYGYTF. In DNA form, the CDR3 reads TGTGCCAGCAGCCCCGGGACAGCTACATACTATGGCTACACCTTC.